These 20 T cell receptor beta chains originate from one sample sequenced in a study of monozygotic twins with inflammatory bowel disease. No DNA is given; TCRdb re-called the 5' RACE reads and lists each CDR3 protein once. The repertoire table contains some 200,000 distinct CDR3 sequences. The specimen was blood. Receptors were obtained from a human donor with ulcerative colitis or Crohn's disease, or a healthy co-twin of an affected twin (not recorded which).

This sequence joins TRBV2 and TRBJ1-6. The CDR3 contains 13 residues. Germline values: CDR1 SNHLY, CDR2 FYNNEI. The CDR3: CASSGRDWPPLHF.

The chain carries TRBV7-9 and TRBJ2-7. Germline values: CDR1 SEHNR, CDR2 FQNEAQ (reference sequence). The CDR3 has 16 residues. This CDR3 reads CASSLAGRSSSYEQYF.

This chain connects TRBV6-1 to TRBJ1-2. CDR1 is MNHNS and CDR2 is SASEGT in the germline V gene. This CDR3 has 14 amino acids. The CDR3 loop is CASSLLVGDYGYTF.

This chain links TRBV4-2 with TRBJ2-1; TCRdb designates TRBD1, a call that cannot be tested without DNA. The CDR3 extends over 14 amino acids. Germline CDR1 and CDR2: LGHNA and YNFKEQ. The CDR3 sequence is CASSQAGTGMEQFF.

This rearrangement joins TRBV4-2 to TRBJ2-7; the D call from TCRdb, TRBD2, cannot be confirmed without DNA. The germline CDR1 and CDR2 sequences are LGHNA and YNFKEQ. CDR3 size: 13 residues. This CDR3 is CASSQERGNEQYF.

This chain links TRBV3-1 with TRBJ2-2; TCRdb proposes TRBD2, but this gene call is untestable without DNA. The CDR3 is 14 amino acids. Germline-derived CDR1 and CDR2 are LGHDT and YNNKEL (reference sequence). The CDR3 is CASSPFSGAGELFF.

The chain couples TRBV5-5 to TRBJ1-2. The CDR3 consists of 12 residues. The V gene's germline CDR1 is SGHKS and CDR2 YYEKEE (reference sequence). CDR3 protein: CASRLANYGYTF. The whole variable domain, filled in from reference TRBV5-5 and TRBJ1-2, reads DAGVTQSPTHLIKTRGQQVTLRCSPISGHKSVSWYQQVLGQGPQFIFQYYEKEERGRGNFPDRFSARQFPNYSSELNVNALLLGDSALYLCASRLANYGYTFGSGTRLTVV.

The rearrangement joins TRBV6-2 or TRBV6-3 to TRBJ2-1; TCRdb reports TRBD1, a call that lacks DNA to check it against. Germline V lookup: CDR1 MNHEY, CDR2 SVGEGT. This CDR3 spans 15 amino acids. The CDR3 loop is CASRSSGGFNNEQFF.

This chain connects TRBV6-1 to TRBJ2-3. CDR1 is MNHNS, CDR2 SASEGT, per germline. The CDR3 extends over 15 amino acids. CDR3 sequence reads: CASSLGIPSTDTQYF.

This sequence joins TRBV5-1 and TRBJ2-1; the D call of TRBD1 rests on TCRdb alone, since no DNA is present to check it. The CDR3 consists of 13 residues. Per germline, CDR1 SGHRS and CDR2 YFSETQ. CDR3 region: CASSPNVGDEQFF.

The V gene is TRBV7-8, the J gene TRBJ2-4. Germline values: CDR1 SGHVS, CDR2 FQNEAQ. The CDR3 spans 16 residues. CDR3 sequence: CASSLLMDPAKNIQYF.

The CDR3 protein is CASRDRAGGIQYF. V and J are TRBV2 and TRBJ2-4; TCRdb indicates TRBD2, and absent DNA this call remains unverified. The CDR3 is 13 amino acids. The germline V gene encodes CDR1 SNHLY and CDR2 FYNNEI.

This chain connects TRBV4-2 to TRBJ2-1; the TCRdb D gene call, TRBD2, has no DNA to confirm it. Germline CDR1 LGHNA, CDR2 YNFKEQ. The CDR3 runs to 13 residues. CDR3: CASSRSLAGVSIF.

The chain joins TRBV5-1 to TRBJ2-5; TCRdb lists TRBD1, though no DNA is available to test this call. Per germline, CDR1 SGHRS and CDR2 YFSETQ. This CDR3 comprises 15 residues. The CDR3 sequence: CASSSYPGQQETQYF.

The genes are TRBV5-1 and TRBJ1-2; TCRdb proposes TRBD1, but this gene call is untestable without DNA. The CDR3 sequence is 13 residues long. Germline V CDR1 and CDR2: SGHRS, YFSETQ. CDR3: CASSPGQADGYTF.

The V and J genes are TRBV30 and TRBJ2-3; the TCRdb call, TRBD2, lacks DNA for checking. The CDR3 sequence is 14 residues long. Germline V gene data show CDR1 as GTSNPN and CDR2 as SVGIG (reference sequence). The CDR3 loop is CAGTGTSLGDTQYF. The complete variable domain, with remaining parts taken from reference TRBV30 and TRBJ2-3, reads SQTIHQWPATLVQPVGSPLSLECTVEGTSNPNLYWYRQAAGRGLQLLFYSVGIGQISSEVPQNLSASRPQDRQFILSSKKLLLSDSGFYLCAGTGTSLGDTQYFGPGTRLTVL.

CDR3: CASSQETLWLNTEAFF. The genes are TRBV4-1 and TRBJ1-1. The length of the CDR3 is 16 residues. Per germline, CDR1 MGHRA and CDR2 YSYEKL.

The chain's CDR3 is CGSSLEGLHSYEQYF. V usage is TRBV5-1 and J usage is TRBJ2-7; without DNA, the TCRdb call of TRBD2 cannot be checked. Looked up from germline, CDR1 is SGHRS and CDR2 is YFSETQ. The CDR3 has 15 amino acids.

V gene TRBV4-3 combines with J gene TRBJ1-2; TCRdb's assignment of TRBD1 cannot be checked, as there is no DNA. The CDR3 is made up of 15 amino acids. Germline V gene sequence: CDR1 LGHNA, CDR2 YSLEER. CDR3 sequence reads: CASSVAWTGNYGYTF.

The chain recombines TRBV5-1 with TRBJ1-2; lacking DNA, the TRBD1 call made by TCRdb goes unchecked. CDR1 is SGHRS and CDR2 is YFSETQ in the germline V gene. CDR3 length: 14 residues. The CDR3 loop reads CATDTVRVRSGYTF.